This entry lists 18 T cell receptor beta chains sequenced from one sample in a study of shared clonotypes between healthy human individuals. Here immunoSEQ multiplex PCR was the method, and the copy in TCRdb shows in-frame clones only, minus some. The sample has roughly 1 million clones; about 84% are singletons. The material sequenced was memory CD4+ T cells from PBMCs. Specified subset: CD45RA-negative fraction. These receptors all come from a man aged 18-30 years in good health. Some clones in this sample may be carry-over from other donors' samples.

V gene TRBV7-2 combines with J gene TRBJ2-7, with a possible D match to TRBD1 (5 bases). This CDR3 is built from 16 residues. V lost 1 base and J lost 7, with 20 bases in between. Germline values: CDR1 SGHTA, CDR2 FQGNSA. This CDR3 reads CASSLVGLGAPREQYF. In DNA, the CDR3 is TGTGCCAGCAGCTTAGTGGGTCTTGGGGCACCCCGGGAGCAGTACTTC.

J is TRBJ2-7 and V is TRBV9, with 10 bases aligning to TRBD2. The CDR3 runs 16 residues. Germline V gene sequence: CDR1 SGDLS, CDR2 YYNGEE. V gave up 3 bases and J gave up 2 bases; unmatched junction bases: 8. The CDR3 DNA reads TGTGCCAGCAGCGCGGGTTCTAGCGGGAGTGCCTACGAGCAGTACTTC. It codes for CASSAGSSGSAYEQYF.

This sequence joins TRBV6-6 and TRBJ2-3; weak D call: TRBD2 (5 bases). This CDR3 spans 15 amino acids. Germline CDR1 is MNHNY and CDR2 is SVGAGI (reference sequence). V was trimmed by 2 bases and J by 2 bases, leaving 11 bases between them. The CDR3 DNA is TGTGCCAGCAGTTACGAGGGCACCTACACAGATACGCAGTATTTT. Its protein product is CASSYEGTYTDTQYF.

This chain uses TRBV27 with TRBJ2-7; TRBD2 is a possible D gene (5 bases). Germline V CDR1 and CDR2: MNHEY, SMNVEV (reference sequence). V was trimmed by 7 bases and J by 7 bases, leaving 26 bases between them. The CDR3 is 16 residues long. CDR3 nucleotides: TGTGCCAGCACCCGCAGTCAGGCCAGGAGGTTTAGTGAGCAGTACTTC. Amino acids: CASTRSQARRFSEQYF.

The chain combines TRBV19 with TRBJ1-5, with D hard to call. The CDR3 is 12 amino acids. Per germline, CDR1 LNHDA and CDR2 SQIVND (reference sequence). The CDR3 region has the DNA TGTGCGTCTGCCCAGGGCAATCAGCCCCAGCATTTT. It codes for CASAQGNQPQHF.

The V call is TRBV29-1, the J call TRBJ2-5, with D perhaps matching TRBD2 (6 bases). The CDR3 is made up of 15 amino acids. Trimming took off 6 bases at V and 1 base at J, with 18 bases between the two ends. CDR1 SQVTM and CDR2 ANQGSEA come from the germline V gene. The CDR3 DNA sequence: TGCAGCGTCCGCGGGGTAGTGGGTTCCCAAGAGACCCAGTACTTC. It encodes CSVRGVVGSQETQYF.

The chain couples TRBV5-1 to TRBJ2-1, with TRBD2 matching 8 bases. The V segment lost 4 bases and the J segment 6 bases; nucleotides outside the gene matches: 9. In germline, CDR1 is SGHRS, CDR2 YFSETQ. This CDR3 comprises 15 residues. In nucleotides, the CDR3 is TGCGCCAGCAGCCCCTTGGAAGCGGGAGCCAATGAGCAGTTCTTC. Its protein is CASSPLEAGANEQFF. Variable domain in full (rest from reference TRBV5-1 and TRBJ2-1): KAGVTQTPRYLIKTRGQQVTLSCSPISGHRSVSWYQQTPGQGLQFLFEYFSETQRNKGNFPGRFSGRQFSNSRSEMNVSTLELGDSALYLCASSPLEAGANEQFFGPGTRLTVL.

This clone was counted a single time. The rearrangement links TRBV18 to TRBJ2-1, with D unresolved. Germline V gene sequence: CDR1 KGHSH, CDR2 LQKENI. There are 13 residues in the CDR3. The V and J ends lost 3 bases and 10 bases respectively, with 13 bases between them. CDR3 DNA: TGTGCCAGCTCACCCCCGGGTTCAGAGGAGCAGTTCTTC. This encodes CASSPPGSEEQFF. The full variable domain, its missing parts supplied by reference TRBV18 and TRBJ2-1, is NAGVMQNPRHLVRRRGQEARLRCSPMKGHSHVYWYRQLPEEGLKFMVYLQKENIIDESGMPKERFSAEFPKEGPSILRIQQVVRGDSAAYFCASSPPGSEEQFFGPGTRLTVL.

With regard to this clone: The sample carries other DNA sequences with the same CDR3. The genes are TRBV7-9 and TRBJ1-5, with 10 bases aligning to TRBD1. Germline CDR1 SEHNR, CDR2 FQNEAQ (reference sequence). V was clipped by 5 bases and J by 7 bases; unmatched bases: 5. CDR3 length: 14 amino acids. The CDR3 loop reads CASSLTGGDQPQHF. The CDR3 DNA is TGTGCCAGCAGCCTGACAGGGGGCGACCAGCCCCAGCATTTT.

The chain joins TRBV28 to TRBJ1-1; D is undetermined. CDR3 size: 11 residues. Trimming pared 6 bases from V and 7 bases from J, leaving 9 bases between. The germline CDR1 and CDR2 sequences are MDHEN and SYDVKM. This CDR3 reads CASSGLREAFF. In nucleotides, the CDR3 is TGTGCCAGCAGCGGGCTCCGTGAAGCTTTCTTT.

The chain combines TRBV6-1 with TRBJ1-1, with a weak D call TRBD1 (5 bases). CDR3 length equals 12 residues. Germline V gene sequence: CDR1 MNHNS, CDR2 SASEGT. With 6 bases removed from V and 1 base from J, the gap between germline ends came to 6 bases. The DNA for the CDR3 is TGTGCCAGCAGGGGGCCGAACACTGAAGCTTTCTTT. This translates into CASRGPNTEAFF.

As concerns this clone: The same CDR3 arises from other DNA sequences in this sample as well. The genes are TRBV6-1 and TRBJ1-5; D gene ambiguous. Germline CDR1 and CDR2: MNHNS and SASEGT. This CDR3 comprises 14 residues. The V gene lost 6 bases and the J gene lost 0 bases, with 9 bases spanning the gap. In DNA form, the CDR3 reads TGTGCCAGCAGCAAAGGGTATAGCAATCAGCCCCAGCATTTT. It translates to CASSKGYSNQPQHF.

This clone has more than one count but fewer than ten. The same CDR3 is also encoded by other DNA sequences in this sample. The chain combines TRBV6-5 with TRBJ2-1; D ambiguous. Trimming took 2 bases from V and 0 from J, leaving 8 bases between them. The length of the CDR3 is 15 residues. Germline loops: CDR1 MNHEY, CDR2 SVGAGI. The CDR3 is CASSYDRSSYNEQFF. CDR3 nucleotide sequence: TGTGCCAGCAGTTACGATCGTAGCTCCTACAATGAGCAGTTCTTC.

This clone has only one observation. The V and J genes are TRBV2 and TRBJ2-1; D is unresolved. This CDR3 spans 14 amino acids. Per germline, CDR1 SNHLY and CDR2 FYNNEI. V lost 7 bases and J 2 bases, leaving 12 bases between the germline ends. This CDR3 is CASTGGGPYNEQFF. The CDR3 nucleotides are TGTGCCAGCACAGGCGGCGGCCCCTACAATGAGCAGTTCTTC.

The CDR3 here is CASSQEGYGYTF. CDR3 bases: TGTGCCAGCAGCCAAGAGGGCTATGGCTACACCTTC. This chain uses TRBV14 with TRBJ1-2; unclear D gene. This CDR3 has 12 residues. Germline CDR1 reads SGHDN; CDR2 reads FVKESK. The ends were cut back, 0 bases at V and 4 bases at J, with 3 bases in the middle.

The CDR3 DNA reads as TGTGCCACCTGGTGGGTGGGTAGCGAGCAGTACTTC. As protein: CATWWVGSEQYF. The rearrangement uses TRBV6-1 and TRBJ2-7; D is unclear. Trimming took 10 bases from V and 6 from J, leaving 16 bases between them. CDR1 MNHNS and CDR2 SASEGT come from the germline V gene. The CDR3 covers 12 residues.

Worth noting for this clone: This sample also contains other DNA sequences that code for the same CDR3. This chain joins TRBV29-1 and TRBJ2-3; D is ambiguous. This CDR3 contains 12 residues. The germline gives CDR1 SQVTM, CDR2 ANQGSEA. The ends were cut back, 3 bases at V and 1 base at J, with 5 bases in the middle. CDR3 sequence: CSVDAGTDTQYF. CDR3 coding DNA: TGCAGCGTTGATGCGGGCACAGATACGCAGTATTTT.

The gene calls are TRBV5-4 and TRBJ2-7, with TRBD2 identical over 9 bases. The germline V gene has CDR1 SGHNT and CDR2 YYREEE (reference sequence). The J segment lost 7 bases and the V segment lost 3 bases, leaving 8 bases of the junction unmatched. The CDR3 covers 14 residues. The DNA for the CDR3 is TGTGCCAGCAGCTGGGGTAGCGGGAGTGTAGAGCAGTACTTC. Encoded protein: CASSWGSGSVEQYF.